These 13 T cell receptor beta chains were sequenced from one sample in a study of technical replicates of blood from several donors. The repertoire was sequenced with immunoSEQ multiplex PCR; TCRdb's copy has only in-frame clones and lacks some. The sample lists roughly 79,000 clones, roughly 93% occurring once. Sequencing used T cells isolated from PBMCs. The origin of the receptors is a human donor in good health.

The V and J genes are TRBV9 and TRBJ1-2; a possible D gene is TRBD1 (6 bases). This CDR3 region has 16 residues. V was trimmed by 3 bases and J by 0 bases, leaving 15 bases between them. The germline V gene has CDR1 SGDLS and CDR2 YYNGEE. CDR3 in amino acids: CASSDGLGATNYGYTF. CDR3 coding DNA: TGTGCCAGCAGCGACGGACTGGGGGCAACTAACTATGGCTACACCTTC. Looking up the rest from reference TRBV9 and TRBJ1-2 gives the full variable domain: DSGVTQTPKHLITATGQRVTLRCSPRSGDLSVYWYQQSLDQGLQFLIQYYNGEERAKGNILERFSAQQFPDLHSELNLSSLELGDSALYFCASSDGLGATNYGYTFGSGTRLTVV.

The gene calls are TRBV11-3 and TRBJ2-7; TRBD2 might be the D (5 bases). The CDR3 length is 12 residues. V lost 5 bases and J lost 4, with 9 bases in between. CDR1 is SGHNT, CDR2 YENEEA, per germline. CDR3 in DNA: TGTGCCAGCAGCACTAGGATTTACGAGCAGTACTTC. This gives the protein CASSTRIYEQYF.

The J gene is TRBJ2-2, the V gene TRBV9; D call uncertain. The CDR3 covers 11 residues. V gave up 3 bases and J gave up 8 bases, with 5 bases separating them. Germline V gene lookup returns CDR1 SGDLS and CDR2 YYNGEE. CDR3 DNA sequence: TGTGCCAGCAGCGCGTTAGGGGAGCTGTTTTTT. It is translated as CASSALGELFF.

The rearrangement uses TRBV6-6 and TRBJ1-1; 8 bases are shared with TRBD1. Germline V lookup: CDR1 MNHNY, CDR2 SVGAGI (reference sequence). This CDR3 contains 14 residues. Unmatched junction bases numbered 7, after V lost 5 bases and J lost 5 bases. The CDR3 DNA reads TGTGCCAGCAGTGCCAACAGGGGGGGGACTGAAGCTTTCTTT. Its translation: CASSANRGGTEAFF.

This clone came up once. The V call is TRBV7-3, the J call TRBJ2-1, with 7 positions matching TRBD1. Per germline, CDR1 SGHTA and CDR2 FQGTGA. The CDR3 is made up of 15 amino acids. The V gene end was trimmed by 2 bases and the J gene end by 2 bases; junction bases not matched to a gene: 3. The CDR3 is CASSLEGATYNEQFF. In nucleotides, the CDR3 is TGTGCCAGCAGCTTAGAGGGGGCCACCTACAATGAGCAGTTCTTC.

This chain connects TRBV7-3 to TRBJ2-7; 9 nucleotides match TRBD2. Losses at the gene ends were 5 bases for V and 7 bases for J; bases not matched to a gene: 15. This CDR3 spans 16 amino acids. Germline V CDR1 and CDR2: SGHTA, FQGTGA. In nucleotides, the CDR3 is TGTGCCAGCAGCCCGGGTCTAGCGGGGAATCAGGGGGAGCAGTACTTC. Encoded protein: CASSPGLAGNQGEQYF.

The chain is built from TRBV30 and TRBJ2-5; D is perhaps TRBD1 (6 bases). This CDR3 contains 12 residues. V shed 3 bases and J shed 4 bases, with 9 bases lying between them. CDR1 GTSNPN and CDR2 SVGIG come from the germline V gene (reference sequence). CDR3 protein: CAWRTGLETQYF. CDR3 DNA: TGTGCCTGGAGGACAGGTCTAGAGACCCAGTACTTC.

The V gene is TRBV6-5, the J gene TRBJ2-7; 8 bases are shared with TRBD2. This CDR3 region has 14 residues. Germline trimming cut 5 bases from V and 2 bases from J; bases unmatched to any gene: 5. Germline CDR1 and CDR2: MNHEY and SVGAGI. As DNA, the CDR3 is TGTGCCAGCAGTACCCGTAGCGGGACCTACGAGCAGTACTTC. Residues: CASSTRSGTYEQYF.

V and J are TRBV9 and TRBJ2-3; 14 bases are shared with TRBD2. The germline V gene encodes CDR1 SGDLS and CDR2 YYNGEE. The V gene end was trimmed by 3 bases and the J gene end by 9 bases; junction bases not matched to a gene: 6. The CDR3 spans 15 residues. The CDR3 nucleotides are TGTGCCAGCAGCGCGGGACTAGCGGGGGATCCCACGCAGTATTTT. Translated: CASSAGLAGDPTQYF.

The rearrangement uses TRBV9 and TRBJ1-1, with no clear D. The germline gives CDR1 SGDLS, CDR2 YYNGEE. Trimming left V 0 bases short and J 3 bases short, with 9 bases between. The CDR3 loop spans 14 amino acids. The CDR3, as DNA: TGTGCCAGCAGCGTAGACAGTCAGCACACTGAAGCTTTCTTT. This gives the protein CASSVDSQHTEAFF.

The DNA of the CDR3 is TGTGCCAGCAGCCAAGGCGGCCCGGGAGTTGCGGCCGGGGAGCTGTTTTTT. The encoded protein is CASSQGGPGVAAGELFF. The rearrangement links TRBV14 to TRBJ2-2; weak D call: TRBD2 (6 bases). Germline V lookup: CDR1 SGHDN, CDR2 FVKESK. Trimming pared 1 base from V and 6 bases from J, leaving 18 bases between. The CDR3 sequence is 17 residues long.

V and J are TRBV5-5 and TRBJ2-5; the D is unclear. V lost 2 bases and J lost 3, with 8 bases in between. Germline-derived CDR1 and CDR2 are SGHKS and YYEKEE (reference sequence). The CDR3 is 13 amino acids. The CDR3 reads CASSFSTEETQYF. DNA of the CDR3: TGTGCCAGCAGCTTCTCTACGGAAGAGACCCAGTACTTC.

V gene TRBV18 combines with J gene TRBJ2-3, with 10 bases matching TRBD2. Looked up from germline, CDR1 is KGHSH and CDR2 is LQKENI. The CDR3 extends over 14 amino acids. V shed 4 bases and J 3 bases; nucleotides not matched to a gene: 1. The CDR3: CASSLGLATDTQYF. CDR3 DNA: TGTGCCAGCTCACTGGGACTAGCGACAGATACGCAGTATTTT.